This T cell receptor beta chain was observed in a study of blood T cell repertoires in COVID-19. Study in general: There were acute and convalescent COVID-19 samples, and they came from the United States, Italy and Spain. Sources were T cells, B-cell-depleted T cells, or PBMCs; the material itself was cDNA or gDNA.

Under the authors' procedure: Researchers report that nucleated cell counts were estimated from reference gene primer amplification. Produced via immunoSEQ multiplex PCR; TCRdb's table is partial and in-frame only. That table supplies the V and J calls and clone size; D and trimming were determined from the DNA. In the table there are some 490,000 clones, 75% to 90% of which are singletons. V gave up 7 bases and J gave up 5 bases; unmatched junction bases: 12. Germline V gene data show CDR1 as SEHNR and CDR2 as FQNEAQ (reference sequence). The CDR3 runs 15 residues. This sequence was found in a human donor in a cohort sampled during active COVID-19. The chain links TRBV7-9 to TRBJ2-3, with 7 bases that match TRBD1. Sequences were obtained from peripheral blood. CDR3 DNA: TGTGCCAGCACCCCAGCCCCGACAGGGAGAGATACGCAGTATTTT. Translating it yields CASTPAPTGRDTQYF.